This T cell receptor beta chain came from a study of OX40 agonist ivuxolimab in advanced cancers. Overall study: Earlier anti-PD-1, anti-PD-L1 or anti-CTLA-4 therapy was permitted; around 40% had received some.

Sequenced by immunoSEQ multiplex PCR; TCRdb stores in-frame clones only, minus some. This table holds under 70,000 clones, about 90% found once. V lost 7 bases and J 1 base, leaving 14 bases between the germline ends. The CDR3 loop spans 14 amino acids. Germline V gene lookup returns CDR1 ENHRY and CDR2 SYGVKD. Enrollment shut out patients with autoimmune disease history or systemic immunosuppression. The origin of this receptor is an adult with an advanced solid tumor such as melanoma, head and neck, liver or kidney cancer. The material sequenced was CD4+ or CD8+ T cells sorted from blood, taken in a trial of the OX40 agonist ivuxolimab. The rearrangement links TRBV10-3 to TRBJ2-7, with unresolved D. The CDR3 nucleotides are TGTGCCATCACCCCAGGCGGTGTATCCTACGAGCAGTACTTC. Protein product: CAITPGGVSYEQYF.